Shown below are 27 T cell receptor beta chains from a single sample sequenced in a study of blood T cell repertoires in COVID-19. Profiling relied on immunoSEQ multiplex PCR, and the TCRdb table lists in-frame clones only, not all of them. The sample lists about 10,000 clones; about 89% were seen once. The sequencing sample was made of peripheral blood. These receptors all stem from a human donor in a cohort sampled during active COVID-19.

This clone appeared a few times. The V call is TRBV7-9, the J call TRBJ1-1, with D hard to call. The CDR3 spans 15 residues. CDR1 SEHNR and CDR2 FQNEAQ come from the germline V gene (reference sequence). V was trimmed by 5 bases and J by 4 bases, leaving 17 bases between them. CDR3: CASSAAPPGGTEAFF. Here the CDR3 DNA reads TGTGCCAGCAGCGCCGCCCCCCCGGGAGGCACTGAAGCTTTCTTT.

This sequence joins TRBV27 and TRBJ2-6, with D unresolved. Germline CDR1 is MNHEY and CDR2 is SMNVEV (reference sequence). V shed 0 bases and J shed 0 bases, with 6 bases lying between them. This CDR3 region has 16 residues. The CDR3 spells CASSLSWASGANVLTF. CDR3 nucleotide sequence: TGTGCCAGCAGTTTATCTTGGGCCTCTGGGGCCAACGTCCTGACTTTC.

This chain joins TRBV5-6 and TRBJ1-1; possibly TRBD1 for D (6 bases). The CDR3 spans 14 residues. Between the trimmed V and J ends, which lost 0 bases and 7 bases, there was a span of 13 bases. The V gene's germline CDR1 is SGHDT and CDR2 YYEEEE. CDR3 coding DNA: TGTGCCAGCAGCTTGGGGGGGCCACCTCTTGAAGCTTTCTTT. Translated: CASSLGGPPLEAFF.

The V gene is TRBV19, the J gene TRBJ2-5, with 10 bases matching TRBD1. With 3 bases clipped from V and 4 bases from J, the junction kept 8 bases outside the gene matches. Germline V CDR1 and CDR2: LNHDA, SQIVND (reference sequence). This CDR3 is built from 16 residues. CDR3 sequence reads: CASSIGGQGVRETQYF. The CDR3 bases are TGTGCCAGTAGTATCGGAGGACAGGGGGTGAGAGAGACCCAGTACTTC.

The chain recombines TRBV18 with TRBJ1-4, with TRBD1 matching over 10 bases. Germline CDR1 is KGHSH and CDR2 is LQKENI. V was clipped by 4 bases and J by 2 bases; unmatched bases: 1. The CDR3 sequence is 15 residues long. The CDR3 sequence: CASSLGQGTNEKLFF. CDR3 bases: TGTGCCAGCTCACTGGGACAGGGGACTAATGAAAAACTGTTTTTT. The variable domain in full, with the rest retrieved from reference TRBV18 and TRBJ1-4, is NAGVMQNPRHLVRRRGQEARLRCSPMKGHSHVYWYRQLPEEGLKFMVYLQKENIIDESGMPKERFSAEFPKEGPSILRIQQVVRGDSAAYFCASSLGQGTNEKLFFGSGTQLSVL.

This clone appeared a single time. J is TRBJ1-2 and V is TRBV20-1; D is unclear. Germline V gene data show CDR1 as DFQATT and CDR2 as SNEGSKA (reference sequence). The CDR3 is 11 amino acids. The CDR3 spells CSGKSEYGYTF. Here the CDR3 DNA reads TGCAGCGGTAAGAGCGAATATGGCTACACCTTC.

The chain links TRBV20-1 to TRBJ1-1; no firm D call. Germline V gene data show CDR1 as DFQATT and CDR2 as SNEGSKA (reference sequence). This CDR3 is 11 amino acids long. Trimming removed 4 bases from V and 4 bases from J, with 7 bases in between. CDR3 protein: CSATQSTEAFF. The CDR3 DNA reads as TGCAGTGCTACCCAATCCACTGAAGCTTTCTTT.

The chain is built from TRBV5-1 and TRBJ2-7; 9 nucleotides match TRBD1. V lost 0 bases, J lost 3 bases, and 4 bases stayed unmatched. CDR3 length: 15 amino acids. Germline loops: CDR1 SGHRS, CDR2 YFSETQ. The CDR3 reads CASSLDRTGDYEQYF. The CDR3, as DNA: TGCGCCAGCAGCTTGGATCGGACAGGGGACTACGAGCAGTACTTC.

The V gene is TRBV5-6, the J gene TRBJ1-2; TRBD1 agrees at 7 bases. There are 16 residues in the CDR3. Germline lookup yields CDR1 SGHDT and CDR2 YYEEEE. J lost 8 bases, V lost 4 bases, and 17 bases had no gene match. The CDR3 region is CASSHGLTGEYRGYTF. The CDR3 bases are TGTGCCAGCAGCCACGGTTTAACAGGGGAGTATCGGGGCTACACCTTC.

The genes are TRBV2 and TRBJ1-5, with 10 bases that match TRBD1. Unmatched junction bases numbered 3, after V lost 6 bases and J lost 7 bases. The CDR3 is made up of 13 amino acids. Germline V gene lookup returns CDR1 SNHLY and CDR2 FYNNEI. This chain's CDR3 is CASSGQGGQPQHF. DNA of the CDR3: TGTGCCAGCAGCGGACAGGGGGGGCAGCCCCAGCATTTT.

This clone was found once. The chain couples TRBV5-4 to TRBJ1-4, with TRBD1 as a possible D gene (6 bases). V lost 4 bases and J lost 8, with 18 bases in between. Germline V gives CDR1 SGHNT, CDR2 YYREEE (reference sequence). CDR3 length: 15 residues. The CDR3 DNA reads TGTGCCAGCAGCCCCGGACAGTCACTTGTGGAAAAACTGTTTTTT. Its protein is CASSPGQSLVEKLFF.

This rearrangement joins TRBV2 to TRBJ2-3; 13 nucleotides line up with TRBD2. The CDR3 is made up of 17 amino acids. Trimming took 5 bases from V and 6 from J; bases not matched to a gene: 11. Germline CDR1 and CDR2: SNHLY and FYNNEI. CDR3 sequence: CASSPFSGTSGEDTQYF. The CDR3 DNA is TGTGCCAGCAGTCCCTTCTCCGGGACTAGCGGGGAGGATACGCAGTATTTT.

This clone was seen only once. Other DNA variants within this sample encode the same CDR3. This chain connects TRBV11-3 to TRBJ2-5; 9 bases line up with TRBD2. The CDR3 has 18 amino acids. V shed 1 base and J 2 bases; nucleotides not matched to a gene: 11. Looked up from germline, CDR1 is SGHNT and CDR2 is YENEEA. Here the CDR3 reads CASSLGVAGGLGQETQYF. The CDR3 DNA is TGTGCCAGCAGCTTAGGGGTCGCGGGGGGGCTAGGACAAGAGACCCAGTACTTC.

The chain joins TRBV28 to TRBJ1-1; D might be TRBD1 (6 bases). Germline V CDR1 and CDR2: MDHEN, SYDVKM. The CDR3 sequence is 14 residues long. Trimming stripped 6 bases from V and 2 bases from J, with 13 bases between. In nucleotides, the CDR3 is TGTGCCAGCAGACCCGGACAGACCAACACTGAAGCTTTCTTT. Translation gives CASRPGQTNTEAFF.

J is TRBJ2-7 and V is TRBV6-5; TRBD1 is a possible D gene (5 bases). The V end lost 0 bases, the J end lost 6 bases, and 12 bases lay between the germline ends. This CDR3 contains 14 residues. Looked up from germline, CDR1 is MNHEY and CDR2 is SVGAGI. DNA for the CDR3: TGTGCCAGCAGTTACTCAACAGGTATTCGCGAGCAGTACTTC. Amino acids: CASSYSTGIREQYF.

V gene TRBV11-3 combines with J gene TRBJ2-1; 8 nucleotides line up with TRBD2. This CDR3 spans 15 amino acids. After removal of 1 base from V and 5 bases from J, the junction contained 4 bases not matched to a gene. Germline CDR1 and CDR2: SGHNT and YENEEA. The CDR3, as DNA: TGTGCCAGCAGCTTAGGGGGCGGGGGGAACAATGAGCAGTTCTTC. As protein: CASSLGGGGNNEQFF. Full variable domain (outside the CDR3, taken from reference TRBV11-3 and TRBJ2-1): EAGVVQSPRYKIIEKKQPVAFWCNPISGHNTLYWYLQNLGQGPELLIRYENEEAVDDSQLPKDRFSAERLKGVDSTLKIQPAELGDSAVYLCASSLGGGGNNEQFFGPGTRLTVL.

In its sample, this clone was seen a few times. The gene calls are TRBV18 and TRBJ2-5, with TRBD2 matching over 12 bases. This CDR3 region has 16 residues. The V gene's germline CDR1 is KGHSH and CDR2 LQKENI. J gave up 4 bases and V 3 bases, and 6 bases lay outside the gene matches. The CDR3 sequence: CASSPKTSGGRETQYF. CDR3 DNA sequence: TGTGCCAGCTCACCGAAGACTAGCGGGGGAAGAGAGACCCAGTACTTC.

This clone showed up just a few times. The chain links TRBV4-1 to TRBJ2-7; no clear D gene. Germline lookup yields CDR1 MGHRA and CDR2 YSYEKL. V lost 0 bases to trimming and J lost 3 bases, with 9 bases between them. CDR3 length: 14 amino acids. This chain's CDR3 is CASSQDLYLYEQYF. CDR3 in DNA: TGCGCCAGCAGCCAAGATCTATATCTCTACGAGCAGTACTTC.

The chain has TRBV4-2 and TRBJ2-6; D not certain. Trimming took off 0 bases at V and 0 bases at J, with 3 bases between the two ends. Germline V lookup: CDR1 LGHNA, CDR2 YNFKEQ. CDR3 length equals 15 residues. In nucleotides, the CDR3 is TGTGCCAGCAGCCAAGACAACTCTGGGGCCAACGTCCTGACTTTC. This gives the protein CASSQDNSGANVLTF.

The chain recombines TRBV7-3 with TRBJ2-3; 8 bases line up with TRBD2. Germline assignment: CDR1 SGHTA and CDR2 FQGTGA. The V and J ends lost 10 bases and 2 bases, in that order; junction bases with no gene match: 8. CDR3 size: 14 residues. The CDR3 coding sequence is TGTGCCACCTCGGGGGGGCCAATCACAGATACGCAGTATTTT. It encodes CATSGGPITDTQYF.

This sequence joins TRBV12-3 or TRBV12-4 and TRBJ1-1, with D hard to call. The V gene lost 5 bases and the J gene lost 1 base, with 8 bases spanning the gap. This CDR3 is 13 amino acids long. DNA for the CDR3: TGTGCCAGCAGTACCTCAGAGAACACTGAAGCTTTCTTT. Its protein is CASSTSENTEAFF.

The chain is built from TRBV5-1 and TRBJ1-1, with 9 bases identical to TRBD1. CDR1 and CDR2 from the germline V gene are SGHRS and YFSETQ. The CDR3 has 15 residues. V lost 4 bases and J lost 4; bases outside the gene matches: 8. CDR3: CASSIGQGSATEAFF. The DNA for the CDR3 is TGCGCCAGCAGCATCGGACAGGGGAGTGCCACTGAAGCTTTCTTT.

The V and J genes are TRBV13 and TRBJ2-5; 13 positions agree with TRBD2. The CDR3 runs 15 residues. Trimming took 5 bases from V and 5 from J; bases not matched to a gene: 5. Germline CDR1 PRHDT, CDR2 FYEKMQ (reference sequence). The DNA for the CDR3 is TGTGCCAGCAGCACTAGCGGGGGGGCCTTGGAGACCCAGTACTTC. As protein: CASSTSGGALETQYF.

This chain connects TRBV28 to TRBJ1-5; weak D call: TRBD1 (6 bases). Trimming stripped 4 bases from V and 4 bases from J, with 14 bases between. The germline V gene encodes CDR1 MDHEN and CDR2 SYDVKM. The CDR3 totals 15 residues. CDR3 sequence: CASSSGTRGNQPQHF. The CDR3 region has the DNA TGTGCCAGCAGTTCCGGGACCAGGGGTAATCAGCCCCAGCATTTT. Full variable domain (outside the CDR3, taken from reference TRBV28 and TRBJ1-5): DVKVTQSSRYLVKRTGEKVFLECVQDMDHENMFWYRQDPGLGLRLIYFSYDVKMKEKGDIPEGYSVSREKKERFSLILESASTNQTSMYLCASSSGTRGNQPQHFGDGTRLSIL.

This clone was detected once. This rearrangement joins TRBV7-8 to TRBJ1-2; 9 bases agree with TRBD1. This CDR3 has 13 amino acids. Trimming cost V 5 bases and J 8 bases; bases outside gene matches: 6. Germline CDR1 reads SGHVS; CDR2 reads FQNEAQ. CDR3 protein: CASSAGTGHGYTF. DNA for the CDR3: TGTGCCAGCAGCGCCGGGACAGGGCACGGCTACACCTTC.

This chain joins TRBV6-4 and TRBJ2-1; 15 positions match TRBD2. J gave up 8 bases and V 0 bases, and 2 bases lay outside the gene matches. The CDR3 sequence is 16 residues long. CDR1 is MRHNA, CDR2 SNTAGT, per germline. CDR3 DNA: TGTGCCAGCAGTGACTCGGGACTAGCGGGGGGCCATGAGCAGTTCTTC. Its protein is CASSDSGLAGGHEQFF.

About this clone: At one of its ends the junction is not consistent with the germline gene, which may arise from a read error. The V gene is TRBV7-7, the J gene TRBJ2-7, with TRBD2 matching 11 bases. CDR3 length: 15 residues. Germline-derived CDR1 and CDR2 are SSHAT and FNYEAQ (reference sequence). As DNA, the CDR3 is TGTGCTAGCAGCTTGTCTAGCGGGGGGCCCTACGAGCAGTACTTC. The encoded protein is CASSLSSGGPYEQYF.